The 21 T cell receptor beta chains reported below all come from one sample, sequenced in a study of CD8+ T cells in alopecia areata. As to treatment: oral pan-JAK inhibitor, 5-10 mg twice daily. Investigators isolated RNA and reverse transcribed it into cDNA to act as the sequencing template. The protocol was immunoSEQ multiplex PCR, while the TCRdb copy is restricted to in-frame clones and leaves out a portion. The sample lists 180,000 or so clones; 40% to 55% were seen once. Source: CD8+ T cells sorted from blood, taken around week 53, from a patient treated with tofacitinib. Every receptor here comes from a human donor with alopecia areata.

V is TRBV5-4 and J is TRBJ1-2; D possibly corresponds to TRBD1 (6 bases). CDR3 length equals 15 residues. Germline assignment: CDR1 SGHNT and CDR2 YYREEE (reference sequence). V was clipped by 3 bases and J by 6 bases, with 18 bases between them. CDR3 in DNA: TGTGCCAGCAGCTACAGACAGGCCGCCCTTGATGGCTACACCTTC. Its translation: CASSYRQAALDGYTF.

The V and J genes are TRBV4-1 and TRBJ2-5, with 12 bases identical to TRBD2. Germline V CDR1 and CDR2: MGHRA, YSYEKL. The V and J ends lost 1 base and 3 bases, in that order; junction bases with no gene match: 6. This CDR3 has 17 amino acids. The CDR3 region is CASSQVPSGGEKETQYF. CDR3 DNA: TGCGCCAGCAGCCAAGTGCCTAGCGGGGGGGAGAAAGAGACCCAGTACTTC.

CDR3 coding DNA: TGTGCCTGGGACCAGGACAGTGGAAACACCATATATTTT. Translated: CAWDQDSGNTIYF. The V call is TRBV30, the J call TRBJ1-3; D may be TRBD1 (6 bases). Between the trimmed V and J ends, which lost 5 bases and 3 bases, there was a span of 11 bases. From germline, CDR1 is GTSNPN and CDR2 SVGIG (reference sequence). The CDR3 sequence is 13 residues long.

The CDR3 loop is CSVENNYEQYF. As DNA, the CDR3 is TGCAGCGTTGAGAACAACTACGAGCAGTACTTC. The chain uses TRBV29-1 and TRBJ2-7; D gene uncertain. Germline V lookup: CDR1 SQVTM, CDR2 ANQGSEA. The CDR3 totals 11 residues. Trimming took 3 bases from V and 3 from J, leaving 6 bases between them.

Only a few counts were recorded for this clone. CDR3 amino acids: CASSQPGQGGNEQFF. As DNA, the CDR3 is TGCGCCAGCAGCCAACCGGGACAGGGGGGCAATGAGCAGTTCTTC. This chain joins TRBV4-1 and TRBJ2-1, with 11 bases aligning to TRBD1. V lost 2 bases to trimming and J lost 6 bases; unmatched junction nucleotides: 3. Germline assignment: CDR1 MGHRA and CDR2 YSYEKL. This CDR3 comprises 15 residues.

This clone occurred once. J is TRBJ1-2 and V is TRBV5-1; D uncertain. V was trimmed by 0 bases and J by 6 bases, leaving 12 bases between them. This CDR3 spans 14 amino acids. CDR1 is SGHRS, CDR2 YFSETQ, per germline. Here the CDR3 reads CASSLGSGIDGYTF. The CDR3 DNA reads as TGCGCCAGCAGCTTGGGGTCGGGGATCGATGGCTACACCTTC.

This clone was observed a single time. This sequence joins TRBV7-9 and TRBJ2-1, with D possibly TRBD2 on 6 matching bases. CDR3 length: 15 amino acids. The V and J ends lost 4 bases and 2 bases respectively, with 12 bases between them. Germline assignment: CDR1 SEHNR and CDR2 FQNEAQ (reference sequence). CDR3 sequence reads: CASSSRLVPYNEQFF. As DNA, the CDR3 is TGTGCCAGCAGCTCTCGACTAGTTCCCTACAATGAGCAGTTCTTC. Variable domain in full (rest from reference TRBV7-9 and TRBJ2-1): DTGVSQNPRHKITKRGQNVTFRCDPISEHNRLYWYRQTLGQGPEFLTYFQNEAQLEKSRLLSDRFSAERPKGSFSTLEIQRTEQGDSAMYLCASSSRLVPYNEQFFGPGTRLTVL.

V gene TRBV9 combines with J gene TRBJ2-7; a weak D match, TRBD1 (6 bases). The germline V and J ends were trimmed by 3 bases and 2 bases, with 9 bases remaining between them. The CDR3 contains 13 residues. Germline-derived CDR1 and CDR2 are SGDLS and YYNGEE. Here the CDR3 reads CASSARDTYEQYF. In DNA form, the CDR3 reads TGTGCCAGCAGCGCTCGGGACACCTACGAGCAGTACTTC. The variable domain in full, with the rest retrieved from reference TRBV9 and TRBJ2-7, is DSGVTQTPKHLITATGQRVTLRCSPRSGDLSVYWYQQSLDQGLQFLIQYYNGEERAKGNILERFSAQQFPDLHSELNLSSLELGDSALYFCASSARDTYEQYFGPGTRLTVT.

Concerning this clone itself: Other nucleotide sequences from this sample produce the same CDR3. The V call is TRBV5-4, the J call TRBJ2-5, with 7 bases aligning to TRBD1. The germline V gene encodes CDR1 SGHNT and CDR2 YYREEE (reference sequence). V shed 0 bases, J shed 2 bases, and the junction held 1 base outside the gene matches. The length of the CDR3 is 14 residues. The CDR3 sequence is CASSLAGGQETQYF. The CDR3, as DNA: TGTGCCAGCAGCTTGGCAGGGGGTCAAGAGACCCAGTACTTC.

At least ten counts were recorded for this clone. Other nucleotide sequences from this sample produce the same CDR3. This chain links TRBV5-1 with TRBJ2-3, with D perhaps being TRBD1 or TRBD2 (5 bases each). The CDR3 totals 13 residues. Germline V gives CDR1 SGHRS, CDR2 YFSETQ. Between the trimmed V and J ends, which lost 0 bases and 3 bases, there was a span of 5 bases. For the CDR3, the DNA is TGCGCCAGCAGCTTGGGGGGGACAGATACGCAGTATTTT. Its protein is CASSLGGTDTQYF.

The chain's CDR3 is CASSQAGQINEQFF. The DNA of the CDR3 is TGTGCCAGCAGCCAAGCGGGACAGATCAATGAGCAGTTCTTC. The gene calls are TRBV4-2 and TRBJ2-1, with 7 positions matching TRBD1. Trimming removed 1 base from V and 6 bases from J; junction bases left unmatched: 3. Germline CDR1 reads LGHNA; CDR2 reads YNFKEQ. The CDR3 covers 14 residues.

Only a few counts were recorded for this clone. The rearrangement joins TRBV4-2 to TRBJ2-3; no reliable D call. V gave up 1 base and J gave up 4 bases, with 6 bases separating them. Germline CDR1 LGHNA, CDR2 YNFKEQ. The CDR3 has 13 amino acids. The CDR3 DNA is TGTGCCAGCAGCCAAGGATTCCCAGATACGCAGTATTTT. Amino acid sequence: CASSQGFPDTQYF.

This chain uses TRBV29-1 with TRBJ1-1; D perhaps matches TRBD1 (6 bases). This CDR3 has 15 residues. The V gene's germline CDR1 is SQVTM and CDR2 ANQGSEA. Trimming stripped 0 bases from V and 1 base from J, with 12 bases between. Here the CDR3 DNA reads TGCAGCGTTGAAGATCGACGGGGGCGGAACACTGAAGCTTTCTTT. Encoded protein: CSVEDRRGRNTEAFF.

The chain couples TRBV7-3 to TRBJ1-1; D remains ambiguous. The CDR3 is made up of 14 amino acids. Germline values: CDR1 SGHTA, CDR2 FQGTGA. V was shortened by 1 base and J by 5 bases, with 11 bases between the two germline ends. The CDR3 is CASSLNSLGTEAFF. The CDR3 nucleotides read TGTGCCAGCAGCTTAAATTCTTTGGGGACTGAAGCTTTCTTT.

The gene calls are TRBV13 and TRBJ1-1; D remains ambiguous. Germline V CDR1 and CDR2: PRHDT, FYEKMQ (reference sequence). CDR3 size: 12 residues. V gave up 0 bases and J gave up 5 bases, with 4 bases separating them. The CDR3 nucleotides read TGTGCCAGCAGCTTAGGGAAGACTGAAGCTTTCTTT. Amino acids: CASSLGKTEAFF.

This chain joins TRBV5-1 and TRBJ2-1; 9 positions match TRBD2. V lost 1 base to trimming and J lost 0 bases; unmatched junction nucleotides: 5. The CDR3 is 17 residues long. Germline CDR1 and CDR2: SGHRS and YFSETQ. CDR3 sequence reads: CASSLLAGARSYNEQFF. In nucleotides, the CDR3 is TGCGCCAGCAGCTTGTTAGCGGGGGCCCGCTCCTACAATGAGCAGTTCTTC.

This chain uses TRBV29-1 with TRBJ2-5, with TRBD2 matching over 13 bases. V dropped 7 bases and J dropped 3; count of bases not matched to a gene: 2. The CDR3 is 13 amino acids. Per the germline V gene, CDR1 is SQVTM and CDR2 is ANQGSEA. This CDR3 is CSGGTSGKETQYF. For the CDR3, the DNA is TGCAGCGGTGGGACTAGCGGGAAAGAGACCCAGTACTTC.

In this sample, this clone turned up a few times. The gene calls are TRBV6-6 and TRBJ2-7; perhaps D is TRBD1 or TRBD2 (6 bases each). CDR1 is MNHNY and CDR2 is SVGAGI in the germline V gene (reference sequence). Trimming pared 0 bases from V and 6 bases from J, leaving 9 bases between. The CDR3 extends over 13 amino acids. CDR3 DNA sequence: TGTGCCAGCAGTTACTCGGAGGGGGTCGAGCAGTACTTC. Its translation: CASSYSEGVEQYF.

This chain joins TRBV6-5 and TRBJ2-2, with D perhaps matching TRBD1 (6 bases). There are 14 residues in the CDR3. Germline V gene lookup returns CDR1 MNHEY and CDR2 SVGAGI. Trimming took 0 bases from V and 5 from J, leaving 7 bases between them. The CDR3, as DNA: TGTGCCAGCAGTTACTCCAGGGGAACCGGGGAGCTGTTTTTT. It encodes CASSYSRGTGELFF.

This chain connects TRBV13 to TRBJ1-1; D unclear. Germline V lookup: CDR1 PRHDT, CDR2 FYEKMQ (reference sequence). V was clipped by 0 bases and J by 2 bases, with 7 bases between them. The CDR3 is 14 residues long. The CDR3 loop is CASSLGRGNTEAFF. CDR3 nucleotides: TGTGCCAGCAGCTTAGGACGAGGTAACACTGAAGCTTTCTTT.

The V and J genes are TRBV30 and TRBJ1-3; 8 nucleotides match TRBD1. There are 14 residues in the CDR3. Germline-derived CDR1 and CDR2 are GTSNPN and SVGIG (reference sequence). V was clipped by 2 bases and J by 3 bases; unmatched bases: 3. The CDR3 reads CAWSSTGGGNTIYF. The CDR3 DNA follows: TGTGCCTGGAGTTCCACAGGGGGTGGAAACACCATATATTTT.